One T cell receptor beta chain is described in this entry. Its antigen is undetermined. Peripheral blood CD8+ and CD4+ T cells were profiled by TCR beta sequencing. Negative isolation was used for CD8+ and CD4+ T cells and FACS enrichment for TEMRA cells. The sample originates from a study of CD8 T cells in Susac syndrome. General study results and limits: That the number of individuals in its TCR sequencing and HLA analysis was relatively small was acknowledged by the study.

RNA amounts of roughly 0.5 to 1 ug underwent reverse transcription with random hexamers. Across 54 Vbeta and 13 Jbeta, immunoSEQ multiplex PCR amplified TCR beta CDR3. Each CDR3 protein gets one entry after TCRdb re-called the immunoSEQ multiplex PCR reads with MiXCR. The table has about 210,000 distinct CDR3 sequences, 95% seen once. The CDR3 length is 13 residues. Germline V CDR1 and CDR2: GTSNPN, SVGIG (reference sequence). V was cut by 4 bases and J by 12 bases, with 19 bases left in between. The J gene is TRBJ2-1, the V gene TRBV30; D possibly uses TRBD1 or TRBD2 (5 bases each). This TCR derives from a human donor with multiple sclerosis. The sequenced sample consisted of CD4+ T cells from PBMCs. The CDR3 here is CAWISGLGVRQFF. As DNA, the CDR3 is TGTGCCTGGATTTCCGGGTTGGGGGTAAGGCAGTTCTTC.